The clone carrying this T cell receptor (beta chain) is classed as medium-sized. Its antigen is not known. The sample originates from a study of T cells after yellow fever vaccination. Overall study results and limits: Post-booster reappearance was seen for most primary-vaccination clones (about 96% CD4, around 90% CD8). The secondary response peaked faster, at day 5 versus 15, but was weaker.

TCRdb re-analysed the 5' RACE reads in MiXCR, keeping a single row per CDR3 protein. The sample yields 320,000 or so distinct CDR3 sequences, roughly 8.4% seen once. The V gene end was trimmed by 9 bases and the J gene end by 7 bases; junction bases not matched to a gene: 9. CDR1 is MNHEY and CDR2 is SVGAGI in the germline V gene. CDR3 length: 14 amino acids. The rearrangement uses TRBV6-5 and TRBJ2-4, with 10 positions matching TRBD1. The sequence was obtained from a man aged 18 to 29 who received the YFV17D yellow fever vaccine. Sample: PBMCs, taken more than 35 days after the first yellow fever vaccination. CDR3 DNA: TGTGCCAGTGACAGGGGGCTCCTAGGGAACATTCAGTACTTC. Translated, it gives CASDRGLLGNIQYF.